The present entry profiles one T cell receptor beta chain with its context. Its cognate antigen has yet to be identified. Base qualities are not provided; no much larger clone lies one nucleotide away. The cohort was made up of around 720 healthy bone marrow donors. All cohort members were sampled while nominally healthy, although unrecorded immune exposures were likely present. The donor tested CMV seronegative and was one of the 352 seronegative cohort members. Each donor provided a peripheral blood sample, and peripheral blood mononuclear cells were used for TCR beta sequencing. The Qiagen DNeasy Blood Extraction Kit was used to extract genomic DNA from the blood cell samples. The record originates from a study of cytomegalovirus exposure and HLA in healthy donors (dated by TCRdb to about 2017). At the level of the whole study: An earlier analysis of some 500 of the donors reported about 250 Gb of sequence data and some 120 million unique TCR beta sequences from about 179 million T cells. Approximately 310 gigabases of sequencing data and around 80 million unique TCR sequences made up an early release that covered 500 to 700 HLA-typed donors. Of the roughly 430 genotyped donors, about 84% fell in the genetic ancestry cluster associated with self-reported Caucasian donors. The study was designed to test whether signatures of past pathogen exposure could be identified by cataloging public T cell receptors. The T cell repertoires of some 670 subjects were profiled by immunosequencing and related to cytomegalovirus serostatus. A separate validation cohort of 100 to 150 different subjects was used in addition to the roughly 670-subject first cohort. To predict cytomegalovirus infection status, the study combined high-throughput TCR immunosequencing, statistical association of individual TCRs with disease status, and machine learning. In a later analysis, previously published TCR beta repertoires from hundreds of donors were re-analyzed and high-resolution HLA genotyping was added so that TCR occurrence patterns could be studied. Rather than using new phenotypic data, the later analysis identified candidate immune exposures from TCR beta sequences and from how often those sequences occurred across donors. To decide whether each TCR beta V gene segment behaved as functional or pseudogenic, an earlier analysis of 587 of the donors relied on high-throughput TCR beta sequencing. Donor age, sex, ethnicity and CMV serostatus were compiled together with the repertoire data. Genome-wide SNP genotypes for about 55% of the roughly 670 donors were used in a later genetic analysis, which treated that subset as a discovery cohort. Every repertoire in the discovery cohort had been generated on one and the same sequencing platform. Both class I and class II loci were covered by HLA typing, at four-digit resolution. The number of typed donors differed by locus: roughly 620-630 for A, B, C, DRB1 and DQB1; 500 to 550 for DQA1; approximately 600 for DPA1; and approximately 450 for DPB1. Five DR-DQ haplotypes were treated as single units for association and clustering because of strong linkage in the cohort. Among some 400 genotyped donors of the cohort, an average of around 240,000 unique TCR beta nucleotide sequences were sequenced per donor, around 20% of them non-productive. Broad study findings and their caveats: HLA typing was unavailable for some donors at each locus, so association tests used only the typed subset. Because counts were too low, about 17 rarely observed V segments, including chromosome 9 orphons, were excluded from the earlier analysis of under 650 of the donors. A later genetic analysis associated a missense DCLRE1C variant with V-gene and J-gene trimming of TCR beta chains, and an independent cohort replicated the association. Most CMV-associated TCR beta chains appeared to be HLA-restricted in a later analysis, and the HLA associations seemed to be driven largely by CMV exposure. A few of the identified cytomegalovirus-associated TCR beta chains were confirmed in vitro to be specific for cytomegalovirus antigens. A later analysis found that HLA-associated TCR beta chains were more clonally expanded and had lower generation probabilities than equally common non-associated chains. When HLA alleles, especially DR and DQ, strongly co-occurred, attributing TCR associations to individual alleles was difficult. For the cohort, immune exposure information was limited to CMV serostatus. In an earlier analysis of about 600 of the donors, most TCR beta V segments appeared in productive rearrangements about 87% or about 30% of the time, broadly matching IMGT annotations. While some public TCRs were present in many individuals, most TCR sequences turned up only very rarely across donors. In this cohort, only TCR beta chains were sequenced, and detectable features were limited by the absence of alpha or paired-chain data. A further reported finding was that TCR beta sequences accurately predicted the HLA-A and HLA-B alleles for most subjects in the first cohort. A group of highly shared sequence variants was considered likely to be a technical artifact of the sequencing pipeline. The classifier was reported to diagnose cytomegalovirus status with high specificity and sensitivity in both the original and validation cohorts. Specific HLA alleles were associated with 15,000 to 20,000 TCR beta sequences at a false discovery rate of 0.05 in a later analysis. It was suggested by the authors that the approach could potentially be generalized to other disease states and immunological phenotypes. In a later analysis, the rate of TCR association differed among HLA loci, with DRB1 alleles having the most associated TCRs and HLA-C alleles having the fewest. A total of 150 or so TCR beta chains were listed by the study as associated with cytomegalovirus. Linkage disequilibrium might explain the correlated functional status among segregating V segments, but an unknown experimental factor could not be ruled out. Some IMGT-functional V segments, including TRBV6-2 and TRBV6-3, could not be told apart with the 87-base-pair reads, so those segments were excluded. In a later analysis, several top co-occurrence clusters were reported to appear linked to parvovirus B19, influenza, CMV and Epstein-Barr virus. Roughly uniform sequencing depth across donors was assumed in presence/absence analyses, although this assumption may not hold. Compared with the approximately 670-donor mean, donors in an Asian-associated ancestry cluster had fewer N-insertions in productive TCRs, according to a later genetic analysis.

The CDR3 runs 16 amino acids, cysteine and phenylalanine included. Only the CDR3 DNA is retained, 48 bases long and in frame from the first base. Taken from the germline V gene, the CDR1 and CDR2 loops are KGHSH and LQKENI. V has 3 bases trimmed and J has 2 bases trimmed; junction bases matching no gene number 4. Library preparation employed the immunoSEQ multiplex PCR assay. The multiplex PCR relied on a mix of 60 forward primers for TCR Vbeta segments and 13 reverse primers for TCR Jbeta segments. A multiplex PCR assay on genomic DNA amplified the CDR3 region of rearranged TCR beta genes. Amplified TCR beta libraries were sequenced as 87-base-pair reads on the Illumina HiSeq System. The published analysis was carried out like this. In a later analysis, 70 million to 95 million unique TCR beta chains were counted across the 690 or so repertoires, and roughly 11 million of these chains were shared by at least two donors. Raw reads were error-corrected and collapsed into unique sequences with a nearest-neighbor algorithm that merged closely related sequences to remove PCR and sequencing errors. V, D and J gene segments were assigned by aligning CDR3 sequences to IMGT reference sequences. For a sequence to be retained, at least a six-nucleotide match to both a V gene segment and a J gene segment was required. A rearrangement was called productive if the CDR3 had no stop codons and remained in frame with V and J, and every other rearrangement was called non-productive. Following IMGT convention, CDR3 was defined as the stretch from the second conserved V-encoded cysteine up to the conserved J-encoded phenylalanine. The earlier analysis of a few hundred of the donors excluded sequences that lacked an unambiguous match to a single V gene segment. An earlier analysis of 587 of the donors classified V segments as functional when productive rearrangements were above 56.7% and as segregating when the standard deviation between donors was above 5%. A statistical classification framework was developed to diagnose cytomegalovirus status using the catalog of TCR beta chain sequences. In a later analysis, V and J genes were assigned by comparing TCR nucleotide sequences against IMGT/GENE-DB human TR gene sequences. A later analysis assigned CDR3 sequences and most-parsimonious VDJ recombination scenarios with the TCRdist pipeline. In a later analysis, each TCR beta chain was defined by its CDR3 amino acid sequence together with its V-gene family, and reads lacking a unique V-gene family were excluded. In a later analysis, 500 to 700 highly shared, low-generation-probability nucleotide sequences were removed to address suspected cross-contamination and a sequencing artifact. For each public chain, a later analysis derived a clonal expansion index from normalized ranks of inferred template counts within each repertoire. In a later analysis, generation probabilities were computed using a VDJ recombination model fitted to out-of-frame rearrangements, and the results were checked against IGoR. In a later analysis, hypergeometric tests were used to score TCR-TCR, TCR-HLA and TCR-CMV co-occurrence, with a repertoire-size bias correction applied to TCR pairs. In a later analysis, false discovery rates were estimated by permuting HLA or CMV assignments 20 times. In a later analysis, co-occurring TCRs were grouped using DBSCAN, with TCRdist sequence similarity added in when clustering inside HLA-allele-positive subsets. Repertoires with fewer than 30,000 or more than 120,000 public chains, plus five repertoires with anomalous nucleotide sharing, were excluded from co-occurrence clustering. TCRdb mirrors the immuneACCESS table, restricted to in-frame sequences. Some clones are absent from its copies; in checked studies, under half trace to an unresolved V gene, and the reason for the others is unknown. V, J and clone size are those of that table, while D and trimming were read from the DNA. The sample has about 130,000 clones on record, roughly 80% of them singletons. Around 7.2% of the sample comes from the top ten.

The TCR originated in a male donor in good health and CMV-seronegative. The chain uses TRBV18 and TRBJ1-5; 10 bases in the junction line up with TRBD1. The sample comprised PBMCs. At the DNA level, the sequence is TGTGCCAGCTCACCCTCGGACAGGGGGGGCAATCAGCCCCAGCATTTT. This gives the protein CASSPSDRGGNQPQHF.